What follows are 10 T cell receptor beta chains derived from one specimen sequenced in a study of blood T cell repertoires in COVID-19 (TCRdb year 2020). Library preparation used the immunoSEQ multiplex PCR assay. Not all clones reach the TCRdb copy of this immuneACCESS table, which keeps in-frame sequences only. Checked studies attribute under half of the gap to unresolved V genes and leave the rest unexplained. Counted in this sample were about 260,000 clones; approximately 86% of them appeared once. Clones ranked in the top ten supply about 5.2% of the sample. The sequencing sample was made of peripheral blood. These receptors all come from an older woman with COVID-19, enrolled during active disease.

V is TRBV12-5 and J is TRBJ1-6, with 10 bases lining up with TRBD1. The trim removed 5 bases at V and 7 bases at J, leaving 5 bases unmatched. The V gene's germline CDR1 is LGHNT and CDR2 FRNRAP. This CDR3 is 15 amino acids long. This chain's CDR3 is CASGPEGQGNSPLHF. The CDR3 DNA reads TGTGCTAGTGGTCCTGAGGGACAGGGGAATTCACCCCTCCACTTT.

This chain links TRBV7-9 with TRBJ2-5; TRBD1 is a possible D gene (6 bases). Trimming left V 5 bases short and J 5 bases short, with 15 bases between. CDR1 is SEHNR and CDR2 is FQNEAQ in the germline V gene (reference sequence). This CDR3 is 14 amino acids long. In DNA form, the CDR3 reads TGTGCCAGCAGCCCAGGGGACGTCGTGGAGACCCAGTACTTC. Translation: CASSPGDVVETQYF.

J is TRBJ2-7 and V is TRBV5-1, with 11 positions matching TRBD2. This CDR3 spans 14 amino acids. Per the germline V gene, CDR1 is SGHRS and CDR2 is YFSETQ. V trimming: 4 bases; J trimming: 4 bases; junction bases outside the gene matches: 4. The CDR3 DNA follows: TGCGCCAGCAGCCCACGGACTAGCGGGTACGAGCAGTACTTC. Translation: CASSPRTSGYEQYF.

The CDR3 protein is CADGGTSGEETQYF. Written as DNA, the CDR3 is TGTGCCGACGGAGGGACTAGCGGAGAAGAGACCCAGTACTTC. The V gene is TRBV24-1, the J gene TRBJ2-5; 11 nucleotides agree with TRBD2. CDR1 and CDR2 from the germline V gene are KGHDR and SFDVKD. This CDR3 region has 14 residues. Trimming took 12 bases from V and 3 from J; bases not matched to a gene: 8.

The chain links TRBV19 to TRBJ2-2; 7 bases fit TRBD1. CDR1 is LNHDA, CDR2 SQIVND, per germline (reference sequence). The trim removed 1 base at V and 5 bases at J, leaving 7 bases unmatched. CDR3 length: 16 residues. CDR3: CASSIGPGTVTGELFF. The CDR3 DNA reads TGTGCCAGTAGTATAGGGCCCGGGACAGTGACCGGGGAGCTGTTTTTT. Full variable domain (missing parts from reference TRBV19 and TRBJ2-2): DGGITQSPKYLFRKEGQNVTLSCEQNLNHDAMYWYRQDPGQGLRLIYYSQIVNDFQKGDIAEGYSVSREKKESFPLTVTSAQKNPTAFYLCASSIGPGTVTGELFFGEGSRLTVL.

This chain uses TRBV19 with TRBJ1-5; D ambiguous. V gave up 7 bases and J gave up 1 base, with 14 bases separating them. The CDR3 extends over 15 amino acids. Germline V gene sequence: CDR1 LNHDA, CDR2 SQIVND (reference sequence). CDR3 in amino acids: CASTTRLVSNQPQHF. CDR3 nucleotides: TGTGCCAGTACCACGAGGTTAGTGAGCAATCAGCCCCAGCATTTT.

This chain connects TRBV5-1 to TRBJ1-4; D uncertain. Germline V CDR1 and CDR2: SGHRS, YFSETQ. This CDR3 contains 13 residues. V was cut by 4 bases and J by 8 bases, with 12 bases left in between. The CDR3 reads CASSLGTFEKLFF. The CDR3 region has the DNA TGCGCCAGCAGCCTGGGTACATTCGAAAAACTGTTTTTT.

CDR3: CASSFWDRASPLHF. DNA for the CDR3: TGTGCCAGCAGTTTTTGGGACAGGGCTTCACCCCTCCACTTT. The chain links TRBV27 to TRBJ1-6; TRBD1 aligns across 9 bases. J gave up 9 bases and V 3 bases, and 3 bases lay outside the gene matches. Germline V gives CDR1 MNHEY, CDR2 SMNVEV (reference sequence). The CDR3 runs to 14 residues.

The genes are TRBV5-1 and TRBJ2-1; 8 nucleotides match TRBD2. The V gene end was trimmed by 0 bases and the J gene end by 5 bases; junction bases not matched to a gene: 4. The CDR3 extends over 15 amino acids. The V gene's germline CDR1 is SGHRS and CDR2 YFSETQ. The CDR3 here is CASSLGSGSHNEQFF. The DNA for the CDR3 is TGCGCCAGCAGCTTGGGCAGCGGGAGCCACAATGAGCAGTTCTTC.

This sequence joins TRBV11-3 and TRBJ2-1; D gene uncertain. The CDR3 is 12 amino acids. The V end was cut by 1 base, the J end by 5 bases, with 3 bases between. The germline gives CDR1 SGHNT, CDR2 YENEEA. The CDR3 protein is CASSLVDNEQFF. The CDR3 DNA reads TGTGCCAGCAGCTTAGTAGACAATGAGCAGTTCTTC.